Listed below are T cell receptor beta chains from one sample, sequenced in a study of TIL therapy for anti-PD-1-resistant metastatic lung cancer. The method was immunoSEQ multiplex PCR; TCRdb's version includes in-frame clones alone and lacks a portion of them. Of about 26,000 clones listed, roughly three fifths were seen once; the top ten hold about 15%. The sample in question was tumor tissue, obtained at baseline. These receptors originate from a woman between 30 and 80 years old with non-small cell lung cancer. CDR3s include the opening cysteine and the closing phenylalanine or tryptophan. Some rows have no size entry. The others give once, few or many, or a class for an expanded clone.

-	TRBV15	CATSRVGSTDTQYF
-	TRBV5-1	CASSFVGKTGGELFF
-	TRBV6-6	CAAGTGALGGELFF
-	TRBV28	CASSFFQGRGYYEQYF
-	TRBV5-1	CASSPGQVAYEQYF
-	TRBV4-1	CASSQYGSLSTDTQYF
medium-sized	TRBV12-2	CASRSTSEAGETQYF
-	TRBV19	CASTYRRYGYTF
-	TRBV19	CASTLTGGNTGELFF
once	TRBV16	CASSHSWNEQYF
-	TRBV19	CASSTTYSNQPQHF
-	TRBV29-1	CSVEQGRTEAFF